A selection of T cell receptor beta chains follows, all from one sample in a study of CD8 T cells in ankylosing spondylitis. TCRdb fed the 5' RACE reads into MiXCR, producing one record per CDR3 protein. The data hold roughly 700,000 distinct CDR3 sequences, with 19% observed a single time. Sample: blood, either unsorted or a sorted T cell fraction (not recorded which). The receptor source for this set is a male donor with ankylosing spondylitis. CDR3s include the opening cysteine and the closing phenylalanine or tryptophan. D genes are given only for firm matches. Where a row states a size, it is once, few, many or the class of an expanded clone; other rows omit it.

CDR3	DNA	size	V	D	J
CASSSPAGVGDQPQHF	TGTGCCAGCAGTTCACCGGCGGGGGTGGGAGATCAGCCCCAGCATTTT	-	TRBV28	-	TRBJ1-5
CASSLAENSEAFF	TGTGCCAGCAGCTTAGCGGAGAACTCTGAAGCTTTCTTT	-	TRBV7-8	-	TRBJ1-1
CASSPGVYSNQPQHF	TGTGCCAGCAGTCCCGGGGTTTATAGCAATCAGCCCCAGCATTTT	many	TRBV6-1	-	TRBJ1-5
CASSDSGQGSTDTQYF	TGTGCCAGCAGCGACTCGGGACAGGGGTCCACAGATACGCAGTATTTT	-	TRBV12-3/TRBV12-4	TRBD1	TRBJ2-3
CASRQTSGNEQFF	TGTGCCAGCAGGCAAACTAGCGGGAACGAGCAGTTCTTC	once	TRBV13	TRBD2	TRBJ2-1
CSARVLTSGIRYEQYF	TGCAGTGCTAGAGTATTGACTAGCGGGATTCGCTACGAGCAGTACTTC	-	TRBV20-1	TRBD2	TRBJ2-7
CASSQRTGGHTEAFF	TGTGCCAGCAGTCAACGGACAGGGGGACACACTGAAGCTTTCTTT	few	TRBV12-3/TRBV12-4	TRBD1	TRBJ1-1
CASSQVAGGPNEQFF	TGCGCCAGCAGCCAAGTTGCGGGAGGGCCTAATGAGCAGTTCTTC	few	TRBV4-1	TRBD2	TRBJ2-1
CASSFLLAGVEQYF	TGTGCCAGCAGTTTTTTGCTAGCGGGAGTCGAGCAGTACTTC	few	TRBV28	TRBD2	TRBJ2-7
CASSPRLWGGSYEQYF	TGTGCCAGCAGCCCTAGGTTATGGGGGGGCTCCTACGAGCAGTACTTC	few	TRBV12-3/TRBV12-4	TRBD2	TRBJ2-7
CASRTGGRISEQYF	TGTGCCAGCAGGACAGGGGGGCGGATCAGCGAGCAGTACTTC	-	TRBV6-1	TRBD1	TRBJ2-7
CASSFWGSVPDTQYF	TGCGCCAGCAGCTTTTGGGGATCGGTACCAGATACGCAGTATTTT	few	TRBV5-1	-	TRBJ2-3
CASSTGTILEAFF	TGTGCCAGCAGCACAGGGACCATCTTAGAAGCTTTCTTT	few	TRBV7-2	-	TRBJ1-1
CSAQINNEQFF	TGCAGTGCTCAAATCAACAATGAGCAGTTCTTC	few	TRBV20-1	-	TRBJ2-1
CASSLGTGAYGYTF	TGCGCCAGCAGCTTGGGGACAGGGGCCTATGGCTACACCTTC	many	TRBV5-1	TRBD1	TRBJ1-2
CASSFQAGGPGVEQYF	TGTGCCAGCAGCTTTCAGGCGGGAGGGCCGGGAGTGGAGCAGTACTTC	few	TRBV7-9	TRBD2	TRBJ2-7
CASSSQGATEQYF	TGTGCCAGCAGTTCCCAGGGGGCGACCGAGCAGTACTTC	-	TRBV2	TRBD1	TRBJ2-7